In its sample, the clone carrying this T cell receptor beta chain was seen a few times. Its antigen is unknown. V lost 1 base, J lost 9 bases, and 19 bases lay in between. This CDR3 contains 16 residues. Germline-derived CDR1 and CDR2 are DFQATT and SNEGSKA (reference sequence). This entry belongs to a study of identical twins. Unique molecular identifiers were present on the cDNA, and a universal primer site came from template switching. TCRdb itself ran the 5' RACE reads through MiXCR, one entry per CDR3 protein. The profile shows 1.5 million to 2 million distinct CDR3 sequences, less than 40% of them singletons. Study-level points and caveats: While abundant cord blood beta clonotypes carried fewer insertions, memory repertoires showed no such pattern.

The chain couples TRBV20-1 to TRBJ1-6, with D possibly TRBD1 on 6 matching bases. The sequence derives from a newborn girl in good health. The source material was cord blood. DNA for the CDR3: TGCAGTGCTAGAGTTTTATGGGCAGGGGAGTCTTCACCCCTCCACTTT. Amino acid sequence: CSARVLWAGESSPLHF.